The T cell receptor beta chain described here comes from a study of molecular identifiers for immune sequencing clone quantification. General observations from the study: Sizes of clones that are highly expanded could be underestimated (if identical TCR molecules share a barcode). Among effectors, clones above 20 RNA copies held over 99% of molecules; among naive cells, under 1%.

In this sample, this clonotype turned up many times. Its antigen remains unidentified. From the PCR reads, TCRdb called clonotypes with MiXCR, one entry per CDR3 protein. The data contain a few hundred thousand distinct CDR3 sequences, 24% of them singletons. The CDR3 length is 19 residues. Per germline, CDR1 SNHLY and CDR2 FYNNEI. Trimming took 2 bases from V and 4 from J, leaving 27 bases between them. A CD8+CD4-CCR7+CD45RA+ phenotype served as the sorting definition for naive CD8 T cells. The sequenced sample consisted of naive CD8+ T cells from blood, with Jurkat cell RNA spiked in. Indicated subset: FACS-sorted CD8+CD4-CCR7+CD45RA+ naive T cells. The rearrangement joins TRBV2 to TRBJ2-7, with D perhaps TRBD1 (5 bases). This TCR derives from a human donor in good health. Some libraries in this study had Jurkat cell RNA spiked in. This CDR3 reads CASSESAMTANPRPYEQYF. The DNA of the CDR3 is TGTGCCAGCAGTGAATCCGCTATGACAGCGAACCCCCGCCCGTACGAGCAGTACTTC.